The next 2 T cell receptor beta chains were all read from a single sample in a study of identical twins. Via MiXCR, TCRdb re-called the 5' RACE reads, giving one row per CDR3 protein. The sample has about 190,000 distinct CDR3 sequences; roughly 15% are singletons. Separately, the same data were catalogued under a study of T cells expressing NK-cell markers.

The material sequenced was CD8+ T cells sorted from blood. The receptors come from a woman between 18 and 29 years old in good health.

The rearrangement uses TRBV5-1 and TRBJ2-1; 14 bases line up with TRBD2. The junction had 3 bases not matched to a gene; V was cut back by 0 bases and J by 4 bases. CDR1 and CDR2 from the germline V gene are SGHRS and YFSETQ. The CDR3 is 17 residues long. The CDR3 DNA follows: TGCGCCAGCAGCTTGGAGGGACTAGCGGGGGAGTACAATGAGCAGTTCTTC. Encoded protein: CASSLEGLAGEYNEQFF.

The gene calls are TRBV6-1 and TRBJ2-7; D is unresolved. CDR1 and CDR2 from the germline V gene are MNHNS and SASEGT. The CDR3 is made up of 13 amino acids. Trimming left V 8 bases short and J 0 bases short, with 11 bases between. The CDR3 sequence: CASGNSVSYEQYF. CDR3 DNA: TGTGCCAGCGGAAATTCTGTCTCCTACGAGCAGTACTTC.